The source of this TCR beta chain is a study of T cell responses to AZD1222 COVID-19 vaccine. Only in-frame clones appear in the TCRdb table, and some are missing; sequencing was by immunoSEQ multiplex PCR. This table has around 200,000 clones, 85% to 95% appearing once. Regarding this clone: Its antigen is undetermined.

Study observations and caveats: Donors, mostly white British, included more females; clonal diversity was possibly underestimated.

Germline CDR1 is LNHDA and CDR2 is SQIVND (reference sequence). V was trimmed by 6 bases and J by 6 bases, leaving 17 bases between them. This CDR3 has 14 amino acids. Sequenced material: peripheral blood, taken 28 days after the second AZD1222 dose. The J gene is TRBJ1-1, the V gene TRBV19; a weak D match, TRBD1 (5 bases). The TCR originated in an adult who received the AZD1222 COVID-19 vaccine. CDR3 bases: TGTGCCAGTAGCGCCGACAGAGAGGGTGCTGAAGCTTTCTTT. Translation gives CASSADREGAEAFF. Complete variable domain (other parts from reference TRBV19 and TRBJ1-1): DGGITQSPKYLFRKEGQNVTLSCEQNLNHDAMYWYRQDPGQGLRLIYYSQIVNDFQKGDIAEGYSVSREKKESFPLTVTSAQKNPTAFYLCASSADREGAEAFFGQGTRLTVV.